Each of the 28 T cell receptor beta chains below was sequenced from the same sample in a study of PD-1 blockade in classical Hodgkin lymphoma. Time point defined: newly diagnosed, previously untreated cHL patient sample. Magnetic depletion of non-target cells from thawed PBMCs yielded purified CD8+ T cells. Repertoires were generated with immunoSEQ multiplex PCR, while TCRdb's copy carries only in-frame clones and drops some. This sample has 9,000 to 10,000 clones, with about 91% found just once. Sequenced material: CD8+ T cells from blood. These receptors were collected from a human donor with classical Hodgkin lymphoma.

J is TRBJ2-1 and V is TRBV29-1, with unresolved D. The V end was cut by 1 base, the J end by 8 bases, with 9 bases between. Germline V CDR1 and CDR2: SQVTM, ANQGSEA. The CDR3 is 12 residues long. CDR3 sequence (DNA): TGCAGCGTTGAAGCCTCTCCGGATGAGCAGTTCTTC. Its translation: CSVEASPDEQFF.

This chain uses TRBV11-2 with TRBJ1-3; D is unclear. Trimming pared 4 bases from V and 1 base from J, leaving 11 bases between. CDR3 length equals 15 residues. CDR1 and CDR2 (germline): SGHAT, FQNNGV. The CDR3 DNA is TGTGCCAGCAGCTCGACGGCAGAGTCTGGAAACACCATATATTTT. The encoded protein is CASSSTAESGNTIYF.

The chain employs TRBV7-9 and TRBJ2-5, with D hard to call. The CDR3 covers 15 residues. Germline V gene lookup returns CDR1 SEHNR and CDR2 FQNEAQ (reference sequence). V gave up 1 base and J gave up 5 bases, with 14 bases separating them. The CDR3 bases are TGTGCCAGCAGCTTAGTTCCCGGCCCCGGGGAGACCCAGTACTTC. Protein product: CASSLVPGPGETQYF.

The DNA for the CDR3 is TGTGCCAGCAGTTTACGAGTACTAGCTTCCTACGAGCAGTACTTC. Protein product: CASSLRVLASYEQYF. The chain joins TRBV28 to TRBJ2-7; D is perhaps TRBD2 (6 bases). V was clipped by 2 bases and J by 1 base, with 12 bases between them. The germline CDR1 and CDR2 sequences are MDHEN and SYDVKM. The CDR3 is made up of 15 amino acids.

This rearrangement joins TRBV5-6 to TRBJ2-2, with D perhaps TRBD1 or TRBD2 (5 bases each). V lost 0 bases to trimming and J lost 4 bases, with 16 bases between them. CDR3 length: 17 amino acids. Germline V gene lookup returns CDR1 SGHDT and CDR2 YYEEEE. The CDR3 spells CASSLDSHFGGTGELFF. The CDR3 DNA is TGTGCCAGCAGCTTGGATTCACACTTTGGGGGCACCGGGGAGCTGTTTTTT.

The rearrangement joins TRBV6-4 to TRBJ2-2, with D perhaps matching TRBD2 (5 bases). The CDR3 is 13 amino acids. Germline-derived CDR1 and CDR2 are MRHNA and SNTAGT. V was clipped by 5 bases and J by 2 bases, with 6 bases between them. For the CDR3, the DNA is TGTGCCAGCAGTAGCGGCAACACCGGGGAGCTGTTTTTT. Its protein is CASSSGNTGELFF.

V and J are TRBV29-1 and TRBJ2-1; 11 bases align to TRBD2. Losses at the gene ends were 7 bases for V and 7 bases for J; bases not matched to a gene: 15. The CDR3 is 16 residues long. CDR1 is SQVTM and CDR2 is ANQGSEA in the germline V gene. CDR3 loop: CSARTSGSQIANEQFF. CDR3 nucleotide sequence: TGCAGCGCCCGGACTAGCGGGTCACAAATTGCGAATGAGCAGTTCTTC.

The rearrangement links TRBV15 to TRBJ2-7; D is perhaps TRBD1 or TRBD2 (5 bases each). Germline V gives CDR1 LNHNV, CDR2 YYDKDF (reference sequence). V lost 5 bases to trimming and J lost 5 bases, with 16 bases between them. The CDR3 consists of 14 residues. The CDR3 reads CATSGGQESHEQYF. CDR3 sequence (DNA): TGTGCCACCAGCGGGGGTCAGGAGTCCCACGAGCAGTACTTC.

The chain recombines TRBV7-8 with TRBJ2-1, with a possible D match to TRBD2 (6 bases). CDR1 and CDR2 (germline): SGHVS, FQNEAQ. Trimming took off 5 bases at V and 10 bases at J, with 12 bases between the two ends. CDR3 length: 12 residues. Here the CDR3 DNA reads TGTGCCAGCAGCCCGGGGGATTCCGAGCAGTTCTTC. Its protein product is CASSPGDSEQFF. The full variable domain, with the rest looked up from reference TRBV7-8 and TRBJ2-1, is GAGVSQSPRYKVAKRGQDVALRCDPISGHVSLFWYQQALGQGPEFLTYFQNEAQLDKSGLPSDRFFAERPEGSVSTLKIQRTQQEDSAVYLCASSPGDSEQFFGPGTRLTVL.

CDR3 in DNA: TGTGCCATCAGTGAGGTGGGGGGAGAGCAGTTCTTC. As protein: CAISEVGGEQFF. The J gene is TRBJ2-1, the V gene TRBV10-3; D is perhaps TRBD2 (6 bases). This CDR3 has 12 amino acids. Trimming stripped 2 bases from V and 10 bases from J, with 9 bases between. Germline V gene data show CDR1 as ENHRY and CDR2 as SYGVKD.

The chain employs TRBV27 and TRBJ1-1; D gene ambiguous. Germline loops: CDR1 MNHEY, CDR2 SMNVEV (reference sequence). The CDR3 runs to 13 residues. Deletions cut 5 bases from V and 4 bases from J, with 11 bases between. The CDR3 here is CASSPRLSTEAFF. CDR3 nucleotide sequence: TGTGCCAGCAGTCCCCGACTGAGCACTGAAGCTTTCTTT.

The chain links TRBV6-5 to TRBJ2-7; D is perhaps TRBD1 or TRBD2 (5 bases each). Germline V gene data show CDR1 as MNHEY and CDR2 as SVGAGI. This CDR3 spans 13 amino acids. V was cut by 2 bases and J by 4 bases, with 9 bases left in between. The CDR3 reads CASSYGGPYEQYF. In DNA form, the CDR3 reads TGTGCCAGCAGTTACGGGGGACCATACGAGCAGTACTTC.

This clone was seen just once. J is TRBJ2-3 and V is TRBV6-1; perhaps TRBD1 as D (6 bases). Trimming removed 7 bases at V and 6 bases at J, with 17 bases between. Per germline, CDR1 MNHNS and CDR2 SASEGT. The length of the CDR3 is 14 residues. CDR3 loop: CASKTGDTSDTQYF. The CDR3 nucleotides are TGTGCCAGCAAGACCGGGGACACCTCGGATACGCAGTATTTT.

This chain links TRBV27 with TRBJ2-1; D not resolved. Trimming left V 5 bases short and J 6 bases short, with 14 bases between. Looked up from germline, CDR1 is MNHEY and CDR2 is SMNVEV (reference sequence). This CDR3 comprises 14 residues. The CDR3 protein is CASSPYQAPNEQFF. DNA of the CDR3: TGTGCCAGCAGTCCATATCAGGCGCCCAATGAGCAGTTCTTC.

For this clone: Its ends do not fully match the called genes, so a read error is possible. The V and J genes are TRBV13 and TRBJ2-7; the D gene is possibly TRBD1 (6 bases). The CDR3 has 13 amino acids. In germline, CDR1 is PRHDT, CDR2 FYEKMQ (reference sequence). The CDR3 DNA reads TGTGCCAGCAGCCTAGGGGGAGACTACGAGCAGTACTTC. Its translation is CASSLGGDYEQYF.

V gene TRBV9 combines with J gene TRBJ2-5; D call uncertain. This CDR3 has 15 residues. Trimming cost V 0 bases and J 0 bases, with 9 bases left between them. Germline CDR1 SGDLS, CDR2 YYNGEE. The CDR3 loop is CASSVANGNQETQYF. As DNA, the CDR3 is TGTGCCAGCAGCGTAGCTAACGGAAACCAAGAGACCCAGTACTTC.

The chain uses TRBV19 and TRBJ2-5; D assignment may be TRBD1 or TRBD2 (5 bases each). In germline, CDR1 is LNHDA, CDR2 SQIVND (reference sequence). The CDR3 totals 14 residues. V dropped 3 bases and J dropped 5 bases, with 13 bases sitting between them. The CDR3 loop is CASSIYGGRETQYF. The CDR3 bases are TGTGCCAGTAGTATTTATGGGGGAAGGGAGACCCAGTACTTC.

The chain recombines TRBV7-8 with TRBJ1-2; D unresolved. V was trimmed by 5 bases and J by 4 bases, leaving 14 bases between them. Germline loops: CDR1 SGHVS, CDR2 FQNEAQ. This CDR3 region has 14 residues. The CDR3 is CASSLAGRLYGYTF. DNA for the CDR3: TGTGCCAGCAGCCTCGCCGGCAGGCTCTATGGCTACACCTTC.

This chain joins TRBV6-1 and TRBJ2-1; 11 bases match TRBD2. With 2 bases clipped from V and 8 bases from J, the junction kept 5 bases outside the gene matches. There are 15 residues in the CDR3. In germline, CDR1 is MNHNS, CDR2 SASEGT. CDR3 amino acids: CASSESTSGSHEQFF. As DNA, the CDR3 is TGTGCCAGCAGTGAATCCACTAGCGGGAGCCATGAGCAGTTCTTC.

J is TRBJ2-7 and V is TRBV7-6; possibly TRBD2 for D (6 bases). Between the trimmed V and J ends, which lost 1 base and 5 bases, there was a span of 12 bases. This CDR3 has 14 amino acids. Germline V lookup: CDR1 SGHVS, CDR2 FNYEAQ. The CDR3 nucleotides read TGTGCCAGCAGCTTAGTGTCGGGAGTGGACGAGCAGTACTTC. This codes for CASSLVSGVDEQYF.

The chain joins TRBV6-1 to TRBJ2-7; TRBD1 matches at 9 bases. The CDR3 has 14 residues. Losses at the gene ends were 3 bases for V and 5 bases for J; bases not matched to a gene: 5. The germline CDR1 and CDR2 sequences are MNHNS and SASEGT. CDR3 nucleotide sequence: TGTGCCAGCAGTGAGGCCGGGACAGGGAACGAGCAGTACTTC. It codes for CASSEAGTGNEQYF.

V usage is TRBV4-1 and J usage is TRBJ1-4; perhaps TRBD1 as D (6 bases). Germline CDR1 reads MGHRA; CDR2 reads YSYEKL. V lost 0 bases and J lost 6, with 14 bases in between. The CDR3 is 16 amino acids. The CDR3 DNA follows: TGCGCCAGCAGCCAAGATTACTCGACAGGTGATGAAAAACTGTTTTTT. Translating it yields CASSQDYSTGDEKLFF.

J is TRBJ1-2 and V is TRBV11-2; D call uncertain. Trimming cost V 5 bases and J 4 bases, with 14 bases left between them. This CDR3 region has 14 residues. CDR1 is SGHAT and CDR2 is FQNNGV in the germline V gene. This chain's CDR3 is CASSLNPSVYGYTF. The CDR3 bases are TGTGCCAGCAGCCTGAACCCATCAGTCTATGGCTACACCTTC.

The chain joins TRBV28 to TRBJ2-1, with TRBD1 identical over 10 bases. J gave up 7 bases and V 7 bases, and 10 bases lay outside the gene matches. This CDR3 is 15 amino acids long. CDR1 is MDHEN, CDR2 SYDVKM, per germline. CDR3 coding DNA: TGTGCCAGCATAAGAACGGACAGGGGGATGAATGAGCAGTTCTTC. This codes for CASIRTDRGMNEQFF.

The chain has TRBV7-9 and TRBJ2-2; maybe TRBD1 (6 bases). Trimming took off 2 bases at V and 5 bases at J, with 12 bases between the two ends. This CDR3 spans 15 amino acids. Germline assignment: CDR1 SEHNR and CDR2 FQNEAQ (reference sequence). Here the CDR3 DNA reads TGTGCCAGCAGCTTAAAACAGGGAAGTACCGGGGAGCTGTTTTTT. Translated, it gives CASSLKQGSTGELFF.

V and J are TRBV4-1 and TRBJ1-2; D not certain. V dropped 0 bases and J dropped 7 bases, with 6 bases sitting between them. The CDR3 contains 12 residues. From germline, CDR1 is MGHRA and CDR2 YSYEKL. CDR3 loop: CASSQDRFGYTF. CDR3 nucleotide sequence: TGCGCCAGCAGCCAAGACAGGTTTGGCTACACCTTC.

A few counts support this clone. V and J are TRBV19 and TRBJ1-5, with D hard to call. CDR1 LNHDA and CDR2 SQIVND come from the germline V gene (reference sequence). The CDR3 is made up of 15 amino acids. V was cut by 3 bases and J by 4 bases, with 13 bases left in between. In nucleotides, the CDR3 is TGTGCCAGTAGTATCGATGGATCTCTGAATCAGCCCCAGCATTTT. Amino acids: CASSIDGSLNQPQHF.

The rearrangement joins TRBV5-4 to TRBJ2-2; the match to TRBD2 covers 8 bases. The CDR3 has 17 residues. Trimming took 1 base from V and 1 from J; bases not matched to a gene: 6. The germline gives CDR1 SGHNT, CDR2 YYREEE (reference sequence). The CDR3, as DNA: TGTGCCAGCAGCTTGCACCCGAGCGGGGGGAACACCGGGGAGCTGTTTTTT. Translated: CASSLHPSGGNTGELFF.